This TCR beta chain was observed in a study of beta chain features in type 1 diabetes. Sequenced material consisted of expressed TCRB transcripts (all of the isolated RNA was reverse transcribed). Measured with immunoSEQ multiplex PCR; TCRdb has only the in-frame clones, and not every one. This table holds 300,000 to 350,000 clones, about 20% found once. This clone was seen a handful of times. Germline CDR1 SEHNR, CDR2 FQNEAQ (reference sequence). The CDR3 length is 14 residues. V was pared by 3 bases and J by 4 bases, with 9 bases between. Sample: naive CD4+ T cells from blood. The sequence was collected from a young woman in good health. The chain has TRBV7-9 and TRBJ1-4; a possible D gene is TRBD1 (6 bases). The CDR3 nucleotides read TGTGCCAGCAGCTTTGCAGGGGTTAATGAAAAACTGTTTTTT. Encoded protein: CASSFAGVNEKLFF. Variable domain in full (rest from reference TRBV7-9 and TRBJ1-4): DTGVSQNPRHKITKRGQNVTFRCDPISEHNRLYWYRQTLGQGPEFLTYFQNEAQLEKSRLLSDRFSAERPKGSFSTLEIQRTEQGDSAMYLCASSFAGVNEKLFFGSGTQLSVL.